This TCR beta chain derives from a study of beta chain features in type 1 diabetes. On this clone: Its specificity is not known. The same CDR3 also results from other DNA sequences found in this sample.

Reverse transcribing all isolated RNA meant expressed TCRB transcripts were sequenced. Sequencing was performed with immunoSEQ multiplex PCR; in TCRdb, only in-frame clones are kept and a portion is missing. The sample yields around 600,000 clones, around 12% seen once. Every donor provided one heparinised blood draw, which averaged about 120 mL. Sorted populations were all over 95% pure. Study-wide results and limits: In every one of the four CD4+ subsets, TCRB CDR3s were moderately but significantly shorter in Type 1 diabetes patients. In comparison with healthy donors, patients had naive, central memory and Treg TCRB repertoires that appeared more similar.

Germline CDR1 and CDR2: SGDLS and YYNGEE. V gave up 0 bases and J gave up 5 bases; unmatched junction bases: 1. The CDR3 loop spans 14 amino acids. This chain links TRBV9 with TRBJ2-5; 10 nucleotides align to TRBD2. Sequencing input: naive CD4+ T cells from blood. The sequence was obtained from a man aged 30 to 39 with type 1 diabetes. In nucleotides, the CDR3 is TGTGCCAGCAGCGTAGGGACTAGCGGTGAGACCCAGTACTTC. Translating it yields CASSVGTSGETQYF.